What follows is one T cell receptor (beta chain) and its context. Its antigen is not identified. The sample holds other DNA sequences that translate to the same CDR3. Cells designated naive CD8 were CD45RO-negative and were positively selected for CCR7, with terminally differentiated effector memory CD45RA+ cells excluded. The donors were all Caucasian adults (living in Nashville, Tennessee). Per the study methods: ImmunoSEQ only sent back junction sequences with no quality scores, so filtering was done differently. The data were produced by immunoSEQ multiplex PCR, yet TCRdb's version contains in-frame clones alone and is incomplete. The D gene and trimming were derived from the DNA, and the V and J assignments and clone size from that table. This sample has around 1.9 million clones, with 93% found just once. These data are taken from a study of shared clonotypes between healthy human individuals. Findings and limits, study-wide: Non-shared clonotypes showed lower generation probabilities than clonotypes common to all four donors. When naive CD4 clonotypes were compared across several donors, roughly 4.9% were shared.

Germline V gives CDR1 MNHEY, CDR2 SMNVEV (reference sequence). Trimming removed 3 bases at V and 0 bases at J, with 9 bases between. This CDR3 has 14 residues. Material for sequencing was naive CD8+ T cells from PBMCs. The V gene is TRBV27, the J gene TRBJ2-7; maybe TRBD2 (6 bases). The TCR originated in a young man in good health. Some clones in this sample may be carry-over from other donors' samples. In DNA, the CDR3 is TGTGCCAGCAGTTTTACCGGGAGCTCCTACGAGCAGTACTTC. Its protein product is CASSFTGSSYEQYF.